The 10 T cell receptor beta chains below were found in one sample sequenced in a study of blood T cell repertoires in COVID-19. Here immunoSEQ multiplex PCR was the method, and the copy in TCRdb shows in-frame clones only, minus some. The table records more than 50,000 clones, 77% of them present only once. Sequences were obtained from peripheral blood. The origin of the receptors is a man between 65 and 85 years old with active or convalescent COVID-19.

V gene TRBV2 combines with J gene TRBJ1-5, with TRBD1 as a possible D gene (6 bases). The germline gives CDR1 SNHLY, CDR2 FYNNEI. Trimming stripped 6 bases from V and 4 bases from J, with 16 bases between. The CDR3 has 15 amino acids. The CDR3 DNA follows: TGTGCCAGCAGACCCGGGACATTACGAAATCAGCCCCAGCATTTT. The encoded protein is CASRPGTLRNQPQHF.

This chain connects TRBV18 to TRBJ2-5, with TRBD2 matching over 9 bases. The V gene end was trimmed by 3 bases and the J gene end by 5 bases; junction bases not matched to a gene: 16. This CDR3 is built from 18 residues. Germline CDR1 KGHSH, CDR2 LQKENI. The CDR3 sequence is CASSPSAEKAGGTETQYF. The CDR3 region has the DNA TGTGCCAGCTCACCTTCGGCAGAGAAAGCGGGGGGCACGGAGACCCAGTACTTC.

The rearrangement joins TRBV11-1 to TRBJ2-5, with 14 bases identical to TRBD2. Germline-derived CDR1 and CDR2 are SGHAT and FQDESV (reference sequence). Trimming cost V 2 bases and J 5 bases; bases outside gene matches: 1. The CDR3 consists of 15 residues. CDR3 loop: CASSLRLAGGETQYF. The CDR3 coding sequence is TGTGCCAGCAGCTTAAGACTAGCGGGGGGGGAGACCCAGTACTTC.

This clone was seen a few times. The gene calls are TRBV7-3 and TRBJ2-2; a weak D match, TRBD2 (5 bases). The germline gives CDR1 SGHTA, CDR2 FQGTGA. The CDR3 runs to 14 residues. V lost 5 bases and J 6 bases, leaving 13 bases between the germline ends. The CDR3 reads CASSASRVPGELFF. CDR3 nucleotide sequence: TGTGCCAGCAGCGCATCGCGGGTTCCCGGGGAGCTGTTTTTT.

V usage is TRBV4-3 and J usage is TRBJ1-3; no firm D call. The CDR3 spans 14 residues. Trimming shortened V by 1 base and J by 0 bases, and 4 bases separated the two germline ends. Germline V gene data show CDR1 as LGHNA and CDR2 as YSLEER. Here the CDR3 DNA reads TGCGCCAGCAGCCAAGCGAGCTCTGGAAACACCATATATTTT. This translates into CASSQASSGNTIYF.

The chain combines TRBV5-4 with TRBJ2-7; TRBD1 aligns across 8 bases. With 0 bases clipped from V and 2 bases from J, the junction kept 7 bases outside the gene matches. The CDR3 sequence is 16 residues long. Germline-derived CDR1 and CDR2 are SGHNT and YYREEE (reference sequence). This CDR3 reads CASSLGLAGGAYEQYF. The CDR3 DNA reads TGTGCCAGCAGCTTGGGGCTCGCAGGGGGCGCCTACGAGCAGTACTTC. Supplemented by reference TRBV5-4 and TRBJ2-7, the full variable domain reads ETGVTQSPTHLIKTRGQQVTLRCSSQSGHNTVSWYQQALGQGPQFIFQYYREEENGRGNFPPRFSGLQFPNYSSELNVNALELDDSALYLCASSLGLAGGAYEQYFGPGTRLTVT.

This clone was detected once. This sequence joins TRBV5-6 and TRBJ2-7; perhaps TRBD1 as D (6 bases). Trimming removed 4 bases at V and 5 bases at J, with 25 bases between. Germline V gene lookup returns CDR1 SGHDT and CDR2 YYEEEE. The CDR3 covers 17 residues. The CDR3 protein is CASSHLKRGRGRHEQYF. CDR3 nucleotide sequence: TGTGCCAGCAGCCACCTCAAAAGGGGCAGGGGTCGGCACGAGCAGTACTTC.

This chain links TRBV19 with TRBJ1-2; D is uncertain. Germline V gives CDR1 LNHDA, CDR2 SQIVND (reference sequence). V lost 4 bases, J lost 8 bases, and 11 bases lay in between. This CDR3 spans 12 amino acids. Here the CDR3 reads CASSTGRGGYTF. CDR3 nucleotide sequence: TGTGCCAGTAGTACTGGAAGAGGGGGCTACACCTTC.

In nucleotides, the CDR3 is TGTGCCAGCAGTCCGGAGGTACACTATGGCTACACCTTC. Its translation: CASSPEVHYGYTF. The J gene is TRBJ1-2, the V gene TRBV5-5; D unresolved. Germline V CDR1 and CDR2: SGHKS, YYEKEE (reference sequence). Trimming cost V 5 bases and J 3 bases, with 11 bases left between them. This CDR3 spans 13 amino acids.

The J gene is TRBJ2-2, the V gene TRBV14, with 9 bases identical to TRBD1. After removal of 4 bases from V and 5 bases from J, the junction contained 5 bases not matched to a gene. The CDR3 runs to 15 residues. Germline values: CDR1 SGHDN, CDR2 FVKESK. Here the CDR3 reads CASSRTGVRTGELFF. The CDR3 coding sequence is TGTGCCAGCAGCCGGACAGGGGTCCGGACCGGGGAGCTGTTTTTT.